Below are 22 T cell receptor beta chains sequenced from a single sample in a study of regulatory T cells in long-lasting Graves disease (dated by TCRdb to the early 2020s). Libraries were constructed by multiplex PCR. The reads were generated on an Illumina HiSeq 4000. iRepertoire HTBI primers and Arm-PCR amplification of CDR3 regions were used to construct TCR beta libraries. In-frame beta chains were kept once TCRdb had trimmed the public reads at Q25 with fastp and called clones with MiXCR. Every distinct CDR3 protein forms one entry, paired with its most common genes and DNA. This sample has fewer than 550,000 distinct CDR3 sequences in its table, and 20% to 25% of those were observed once. Clones ranked in the top ten supply less than 9% of the sample. What this sample's time point label stands for: persistent/refractory GD, antithyroid drugs over 5 years with positive TRAb. RNA was extracted from PBMCs in TRIzol for both TCR sequencing and RNA sequencing.

The sample consisted of peripheral blood mononuclear cells (PBMCs), taken when the disease was refractory, from a patient treated with antithyroid drugs. The receptors stem from a female donor with Graves disease.

The chain recombines TRBV29-1 with TRBJ2-5; 8 bases map to TRBD1. Germline assignment: CDR1 SQVTM and CDR2 ANQGSEA. The CDR3 has 14 amino acids. V gave up 3 bases and J gave up 5 bases; unmatched junction bases: 8. The CDR3 here is CSVDWSGGWETQYF. CDR3 bases: TGCAGCGTTGATTGGTCAGGGGGCTGGGAGACCCAGTACTTC.

There are many counts of this clonotype. The V call is TRBV27, the J call TRBJ2-2; 7 bases map to TRBD1. Germline CDR1 MNHEY, CDR2 SMNVEV (reference sequence). This CDR3 comprises 15 residues. The junction had 7 bases not matched to a gene; V was cut back by 2 bases and J by 7 bases. CDR3 DNA sequence: TGTGCCAGCAGTTTACCCGACAGGGTCCGCGGGGAGCTGTTTTTT. Translated: CASSLPDRVRGELFF.

This clonotype appeared a few times. The V and J genes are TRBV5-6 and TRBJ1-2, with D tentatively TRBD1 (6 bases). CDR3 length: 14 residues. Germline assignment: CDR1 SGHDT and CDR2 YYEEEE. Trimming stripped 4 bases from V and 4 bases from J, with 14 bases between. CDR3 nucleotide sequence: TGTGCCAGCAGCCGGGGACACCTTTTCTATGGCTACACCTTC. Residues: CASSRGHLFYGYTF.

In its sample, this clonotype was seen a few times. The rearrangement joins TRBV7-3 to TRBJ2-6; TRBD2 agrees at 9 bases. V lost 5 bases to trimming and J lost 0 bases; unmatched junction nucleotides: 8. Germline V gene sequence: CDR1 SGHTA, CDR2 FQGTGA. This CDR3 has 18 amino acids. This CDR3 reads CASSRGGRASSGANVLTF. For the CDR3, the DNA is TGTGCCAGCAGCCGCGGCGGGAGGGCTAGCTCTGGGGCCAACGTCCTGACTTTC. The variable domain in full, completed from reference TRBV7-3 and TRBJ2-6, reads GAGVSQTPSNKVTEKGKYVELRCDPISGHTALYWYRQSLGQGPEFLIYFQGTGAADDSGLPNDRFFAVRPEGSVSTLKIQRTERGDSAVYLCASSRGGRASSGANVLTFGAGSRLTVL.

The chain is built from TRBV5-1 and TRBJ2-7; 8 bases fit TRBD1. The length of the CDR3 is 14 residues. Germline V lookup: CDR1 SGHRS, CDR2 YFSETQ. V lost 3 bases, J lost 6 bases, and 8 bases stayed unmatched. The CDR3 DNA reads TGCGCCAGCAGCTCTCAGGGGGCGCCTTTCGAGCAGTACTTC. Protein product: CASSSQGAPFEQYF.

The V call is TRBV19, the J call TRBJ2-5; D may be TRBD1 or TRBD2 (6 bases each). CDR1 LNHDA and CDR2 SQIVND come from the germline V gene (reference sequence). Trimming stripped 9 bases from V and 7 bases from J, with 21 bases between. This CDR3 comprises 14 residues. CDR3: CASKPPGRGRTQYF. The CDR3, as DNA: TGTGCCAGCAAACCACCGGGCCGGGGGCGGACCCAGTACTTC.

The table lists this clonotype with a few counts. The germline gene is not matched at one end of the junction; a read error may be the cause. The CDR3 sequence: CASSPDGGTGGEQFF. CDR3 nucleotide sequence: TGTGCTAGCAGCCCTGATGGGGGGACAGGGGGTGAGCAGTTCTTC. The chain combines TRBV7-7 with TRBJ2-5; 11 nucleotides align to TRBD1. The DNA end lines up better with TRBJ2-1; the J call may be wrong. Germline CDR1 and CDR2: SSHAT and FNYEAQ (reference sequence). The length of the CDR3 is 15 residues.

This clonotype has ten or more counts. The rearrangement links TRBV16 to TRBJ1-6; D call uncertain. V gave up 0 bases and J gave up 6 bases, with 12 bases separating them. The CDR3 runs to 16 residues. The germline gives CDR1 KGHSY, CDR2 FQNENV. CDR3 nucleotide sequence: TGTGCCAGCAGCCAATCGAGGCTGAAGGGTAATTCACCCCTCCACTTT. Translated, it gives CASSQSRLKGNSPLHF.

At least ten counts were recorded for this clonotype. The chain joins TRBV12-3 or TRBV12-4 to TRBJ2-2; D unclear. The CDR3 has 15 residues. V was clipped by 3 bases and J by 7 bases, with 15 bases between them. The CDR3 loop reads CASSFIIGNHGELFF. The CDR3 DNA sequence: TGTGCCAGCAGTTTCATCATAGGGAACCACGGGGAGCTGTTTTTT.

This clonotype was counted a few times. The J gene is TRBJ1-2, the V gene TRBV19; TRBD1 might be the D (5 bases). Germline V gene data show CDR1 as LNHDA and CDR2 as SQIVND (reference sequence). This CDR3 spans 14 amino acids. V gave up 6 bases and J gave up 10 bases, with 21 bases separating them. The CDR3, as DNA: TGTGCCAGTAGGCCTCCTTCTCTGAGACAGACCTACACCTTC. This gives the protein CASRPPSLRQTYTF.

V gene TRBV30 combines with J gene TRBJ2-7; 8 bases align to TRBD1. Germline V gene sequence: CDR1 GTSNPN, CDR2 SVGIG (reference sequence). After removal of 4 bases from V and 6 bases from J, the junction contained 5 bases not matched to a gene. The CDR3 runs to 12 residues. This chain's CDR3 is CAWNRGLPEQYF. The CDR3 region has the DNA TGTGCCTGGAACAGGGGGTTGCCCGAGCAGTACTTC.

This clonotype showed up many times. The CDR3 sequence is CASSLGTGWPEAFF. The DNA of the CDR3 is TGTGCCAGCAGTCTAGGGACAGGGTGGCCTGAAGCTTTCTTT. The J gene is TRBJ1-1, the V gene TRBV27, with TRBD1 matching 9 bases. The CDR3 covers 14 residues. V shed 5 bases, J shed 6 bases, and the junction held 7 bases outside the gene matches. Germline V gene lookup returns CDR1 MNHEY and CDR2 SMNVEV (reference sequence).

This clonotype came up many times. The J gene is TRBJ1-2, the V gene TRBV2; the D is unclear. This CDR3 is built from 15 residues. With 3 bases removed from V and 2 bases from J, the gap between germline ends came to 13 bases. Germline CDR1 SNHLY, CDR2 FYNNEI. The chain's CDR3 is CASSEARAVNYGYTF. CDR3 coding DNA: TGTGCCAGCAGTGAGGCTCGGGCAGTCAACTATGGCTACACCTTC.

The rearrangement uses TRBV5-1 and TRBJ2-7; TRBD1 matches 12 bases. This CDR3 spans 17 amino acids. CDR1 SGHRS and CDR2 YFSETQ come from the germline V gene. Unmatched junction bases numbered 11, after V lost 4 bases and J lost 3 bases. This chain's CDR3 is CASSGGTGGVGGYEQYF. In DNA form, the CDR3 reads TGCGCCAGCAGCGGCGGGACAGGGGGCGTAGGGGGCTACGAGCAGTACTTC.

This clonotype was seen ten or more times. The chain has TRBV15 and TRBJ1-2, with D tentatively TRBD1 (5 bases). V lost 0 bases and J 4 bases, leaving 12 bases between the germline ends. The CDR3 extends over 15 amino acids. Germline CDR1 is LNHNV and CDR2 is YYDKDF (reference sequence). The CDR3 region is CATSRDQTAAYGYTF. The CDR3 region has the DNA TGTGCCACCAGCAGAGATCAGACAGCAGCCTATGGCTACACCTTC.

This clonotype was recorded many times. The chain employs TRBV2 and TRBJ2-2; 10 nucleotides match TRBD2. Trimming removed 7 bases from V and 0 bases from J; junction bases left unmatched: 5. Germline CDR1 is SNHLY and CDR2 is FYNNEI. The CDR3 is 16 amino acids. The CDR3 DNA is TGTGCCAGCACAATAGCGGGGGGACCGAACACCGGGGAGCTGTTTTTT. Residues: CASTIAGGPNTGELFF.

This clonotype was counted only a few times. The chain employs TRBV7-9 and TRBJ1-2; weak D call: TRBD1 (5 bases). Germline-derived CDR1 and CDR2 are SEHNR and FQNEAQ (reference sequence). This CDR3 has 13 amino acids. Between the trimmed V and J ends, which lost 3 bases and 4 bases, there was a span of 9 bases. CDR3 in DNA: TGTGCCAGCAGCTTTGGGGGGGTCTATGGCTACACCTTC. Its protein product is CASSFGGVYGYTF.

A remark on this clonotype: At one end the junction does not follow the germline gene, possibly because of a read error. The J gene is TRBJ1-5, the V gene TRBV12-3 or TRBV12-4; 8 bases align to TRBD1. This CDR3 region has 15 residues. As DNA, the CDR3 is TGCGCCAGCAGCCAAGATTGGACAGGGAATCAGCCCCAGCATTTT. Its protein product is CASSQDWTGNQPQHF.

This clonotype was recorded a few times. The rearrangement joins TRBV19 to TRBJ2-7; 7 bases fit TRBD1. V lost 3 bases to trimming and J lost 4 bases; unmatched junction nucleotides: 3. Germline V gene lookup returns CDR1 LNHDA and CDR2 SQIVND (reference sequence). There are 13 residues in the CDR3. The CDR3 loop reads CASSIGTVYEQYF. CDR3 bases: TGTGCCAGTAGTATTGGGACAGTATACGAGCAGTACTTC.

In its sample, this clonotype was seen many times. This chain links TRBV12-3 or TRBV12-4 with TRBJ1-2, with unresolved D. The CDR3 covers 14 residues. Trimming took off 7 bases at V and 7 bases at J, with 19 bases between the two ends. The CDR3, as DNA: TGTGCCAGCACCGGGCCTACGTCCTCCCTTGGCTACACCTTC. Encoded protein: CASTGPTSSLGYTF.

There are a few counts of this clonotype. The V call is TRBV7-9, the J call TRBJ1-5; D is ambiguous. Germline V gene sequence: CDR1 SEHNR, CDR2 FQNEAQ (reference sequence). Trimming removed 4 bases at V and 4 bases at J, with 14 bases between. The CDR3 is 15 residues long. The CDR3 DNA sequence: TGTGCCAGCAGCTCCACCGGGCAGATAAATCAGCCCCAGCATTTT. It encodes CASSSTGQINQPQHF.

The gene calls are TRBV2 and TRBJ2-5, with TRBD1 matching over 11 bases. The CDR3 runs to 14 residues. Per germline, CDR1 SNHLY and CDR2 FYNNEI. After removal of 4 bases from V and 4 bases from J, the junction contained 2 bases not matched to a gene. The CDR3 is CASSVGTGGETQYF. In DNA, the CDR3 is TGTGCCAGCAGTGTCGGGACAGGGGGAGAGACCCAGTACTTC.